The 19 T cell receptor beta chains listed next were all sequenced from one sample in a study of CD8 T cells in ankylosing spondylitis. From the 5' RACE reads, TCRdb called clonotypes with MiXCR, one entry per CDR3 protein. The top ten hold 25% to 35% of the sample, which has 150,000 to 200,000 distinct CDR3 sequences, roughly 11% seen once. The specimen sequenced was blood, either unsorted or a sorted T cell fraction (not recorded which). The origin of the receptors is a male donor with ankylosing spondylitis or in good health (not recorded which).

In its sample, this clonotype was seen a few times. V gene TRBV27 combines with J gene TRBJ2-5; 9 bases line up with TRBD2. The V and J ends lost 7 bases and 2 bases, in that order; junction bases with no gene match: 2. The CDR3 has 13 residues. CDR1 and CDR2 from the germline V gene are MNHEY and SMNVEV (reference sequence). The DNA for the CDR3 is TGTGCCAGCACGACTAGCGGACAAGAGACCCAGTACTTC. This gives the protein CASTTSGQETQYF.

This clonotype was recorded at least ten times. The gene calls are TRBV9 and TRBJ1-6; possibly TRBD1 for D (6 bases). The germline V and J ends were trimmed by 2 bases and 7 bases, with 13 bases remaining between them. Germline CDR1 reads SGDLS; CDR2 reads YYNGEE. There are 15 residues in the CDR3. The CDR3 coding sequence is TGTGCCAGCAGCGTCGAAGGGGGAGCCAATTCACCCCTCCACTTT. Encoded protein: CASSVEGGANSPLHF.

This chain joins TRBV5-6 and TRBJ2-2; 8 bases agree with TRBD1. Looked up from germline, CDR1 is SGHDT and CDR2 is YYEEEE. This CDR3 is built from 14 residues. Trimming removed 0 bases from V and 8 bases from J; junction bases left unmatched: 3. CDR3 bases: TGTGCCAGCAGCTTGGACAGGGGGTTTGGGGAGCTGTTTTTT. Amino acids: CASSLDRGFGELFF.

This chain joins TRBV7-6 and TRBJ1-1; perhaps TRBD1 as D (6 bases). The CDR3 loop spans 12 amino acids. The germline V gene has CDR1 SGHVS and CDR2 FNYEAQ. The V gene lost 5 bases and the J gene lost 8 bases, with 12 bases spanning the gap. The CDR3 nucleotides are TGTGCCAGCAGCCCTCCGGGACACGAAGCTTTCTTT. It translates to CASSPPGHEAFF.

The rearrangement links TRBV7-2 to TRBJ1-6; perhaps TRBD1 as D (5 bases). The CDR3 consists of 14 residues. Germline lookup yields CDR1 SGHTA and CDR2 FQGNSA. V was shortened by 5 bases and J by 6 bases, with 11 bases between the two germline ends. This chain's CDR3 is CASSEGGVNSPLHF. The CDR3 DNA follows: TGTGCCAGCAGCGAAGGAGGGGTTAATTCACCCCTCCACTTT.

At least ten counts were recorded for this clonotype. J is TRBJ2-4 and V is TRBV12-3 or TRBV12-4, with TRBD1 matching over 9 bases. After removal of 5 bases from V and 3 bases from J, the junction contained 8 bases not matched to a gene. The CDR3 spans 16 residues. The DNA of the CDR3 is TGTGCCAGCAGTCTGTCGACAGGGGGTGGCAAAAACATTCAGTACTTC. Protein product: CASSLSTGGGKNIQYF.

The V gene is TRBV6-5, the J gene TRBJ1-5; D is ambiguous. Germline CDR1 is MNHEY and CDR2 is SVGAGI. V was shortened by 4 bases and J by 7 bases, with 14 bases between the two germline ends. The CDR3 extends over 14 amino acids. The CDR3 region has the DNA TGTGCCAGCAGTTGGGCGGCCGAAGGCCAGCCCCAGCATTTT. Translation gives CASSWAAEGQPQHF.

This clonotype was seen repeatedly, ten times or more. This sequence joins TRBV6-1 and TRBJ1-5; possible D gene TRBD1, 6 bases. CDR1 and CDR2 (germline): MNHNS, SASEGT. CDR3 length: 15 residues. Trimming took 6 bases from V and 1 from J, leaving 13 bases between them. The CDR3 sequence is CASRTDRTSNQPQHF. The CDR3 DNA sequence: TGTGCCAGCAGAACCGACAGGACCAGCAATCAGCCCCAGCATTTT.

A few counts support this clonotype. The gene calls are TRBV9 and TRBJ2-1, with D unresolved. V gave up 4 bases and J gave up 4 bases, with 12 bases separating them. From germline, CDR1 is SGDLS and CDR2 YYNGEE. CDR3 length: 14 residues. CDR3 nucleotides: TGTGCCAGCAGCTCCCCGATGACGTACAATGAGCAGTTCTTC. This translates into CASSSPMTYNEQFF. Supplemented by reference TRBV9 and TRBJ2-1, the full variable domain reads DSGVTQTPKHLITATGQRVTLRCSPRSGDLSVYWYQQSLDQGLQFLIQYYNGEERAKGNILERFSAQQFPDLHSELNLSSLELGDSALYFCASSSPMTYNEQFFGPGTRLTVL.

V gene TRBV7-2 combines with J gene TRBJ2-1, with D perhaps TRBD1 (6 bases). Germline V gene data show CDR1 as SGHTA and CDR2 as FQGNSA. Trimming removed 1 base at V and 2 bases at J, with 9 bases between. This CDR3 spans 15 amino acids. CDR3: CASSLGRGTYNEQFF. The CDR3 nucleotides are TGTGCCAGCAGCTTAGGCAGGGGCACCTACAATGAGCAGTTCTTC.

This clonotype appeared many times. The rearrangement links TRBV20-1 to TRBJ2-7, with D hard to call. V was pared by 3 bases and J by 3 bases, with 12 bases between. CDR1 DFQATT and CDR2 SNEGSKA come from the germline V gene (reference sequence). The CDR3 contains 13 residues. The CDR3 region has the DNA TGCAGTGCTAGTGGGGAATCTGACTACGAGCAGTACTTC. Translating it yields CSASGESDYEQYF.

This clonotype has a count of ten or more. The chain joins TRBV12-3 or TRBV12-4 to TRBJ1-2, with TRBD1 matching over 8 bases. V gave up 5 bases and J gave up 2 bases; unmatched junction bases: 7. CDR3 length equals 15 residues. In DNA, the CDR3 is TGTGCCAGCAGTCCCAGGGGGCGGTTGAACTATGGCTACACCTTC. Translated: CASSPRGRLNYGYTF.

This clonotype was seen more than once but under ten times. The chain couples TRBV9 to TRBJ2-2, with 15 positions matching TRBD2. CDR3 length equals 17 residues. Trimming cost V 3 bases and J 5 bases; bases outside gene matches: 5. Per the germline V gene, CDR1 is SGDLS and CDR2 is YYNGEE. The CDR3 sequence: CASSEGLAGGGTGELFF. The CDR3 DNA reads TGTGCCAGCAGCGAGGGACTAGCGGGAGGTGGAACCGGGGAGCTGTTTTTT.

The chain has TRBV7-2 and TRBJ2-5; 7 bases agree with TRBD1. The CDR3 sequence is 15 residues long. V lost 4 bases and J lost 5; bases outside the gene matches: 10. The germline V gene encodes CDR1 SGHTA and CDR2 FQGNSA. The chain's CDR3 is CASSSYEGGRETQYF. CDR3 DNA sequence: TGTGCCAGCAGCTCATATGAAGGGGGCCGGGAGACCCAGTACTTC.

This clonotype was picked up many times. The chain couples TRBV5-1 to TRBJ2-2, with D unclear. V gave up 1 base and J gave up 2 bases, with 9 bases separating them. Germline V gene data show CDR1 as SGHRS and CDR2 as YFSETQ. This CDR3 contains 15 residues. CDR3 amino acids: CASSLLADNTGELFF. CDR3 in DNA: TGCGCCAGCAGCTTGTTAGCCGATAACACCGGGGAGCTGTTTTTT. The entire variable domain, with the rest obtained from reference TRBV5-1 and TRBJ2-2, is as follows: KAGVTQTPRYLIKTRGQQVTLSCSPISGHRSVSWYQQTPGQGLQFLFEYFSETQRNKGNFPGRFSGRQFSNSRSEMNVSTLELGDSALYLCASSLLADNTGELFFGEGSRLTVL.

This clonotype was seen many times. The genes are TRBV20-1 and TRBJ1-2, with D tentatively TRBD1 (6 bases). V was pared by 1 base and J by 7 bases, with 25 bases between. The CDR3 is 17 residues long. CDR1 is DFQATT and CDR2 is SNEGSKA in the germline V gene (reference sequence). CDR3 sequence reads: CSARARQAEQRSFGYTF. In DNA form, the CDR3 reads TGCAGTGCTAGAGCCCGACAGGCTGAACAACGATCATTTGGCTACACCTTC.

V usage is TRBV14 and J usage is TRBJ2-7; 13 bases are shared with TRBD2. The V gene end was trimmed by 0 bases and the J gene end by 1 base; junction bases not matched to a gene: 3. The CDR3 contains 17 residues. CDR1 SGHDN and CDR2 FVKESK come from the germline V gene. Written as DNA, the CDR3 is TGTGCCAGCAGCCAAGATCCGGGACTAGCGGGATCCTACGAGCAGTACTTC. It codes for CASSQDPGLAGSYEQYF.

At least ten counts were recorded for this clonotype. One junction end does not reproduce the germline sequence, and a read error may be involved. The V and J genes are TRBV20-1 and TRBJ2-7; TRBD1 aligns across 9 bases. This CDR3 spans 13 amino acids. CDR1 is DFQATT and CDR2 is SNEGSKA in the germline V gene (reference sequence). The CDR3 spells CSANVGTGHEQYF. As DNA, the CDR3 is TGCAGCGCTAACGTCGGGACAGGGCACGAGCAGTACTTC.

The chain is built from TRBV6-1 and TRBJ2-1, with a tentative D call TRBD2 (5 bases). The CDR3 is 14 residues long. The germline V gene has CDR1 MNHNS and CDR2 SASEGT. V shed 2 bases and J shed 6 bases, with 11 bases lying between them. CDR3 in amino acids: CASSELGGPNEQFF. In DNA, the CDR3 is TGTGCCAGCAGTGAACTCGGAGGTCCCAATGAGCAGTTCTTC.